These T cell receptor beta chains were read from a single sample in a study of tumor-infiltrating lymphocytes in primary liver carcinoma. TCRdb analysed the multiplex PCR reads with MiXCR anew, one entry per CDR3 protein. This sample has some 320,000 distinct CDR3 sequences, with 50% to 70% found just once. The sequencing sample was made of peripheral blood. Receptors were obtained from a man aged 40-49 years with primary liver carcinoma and hepatitis B virus infection. Each CDR3 is given with its conserved first and last residue.

length,J,V,CDR3
13,TRBJ1-5,TRBV5-8,CASSLGLNQPQHF
15,TRBJ2-1,TRBV6-6,CASTTRQGPYNEQFF
15,TRBJ2-5,TRBV5-6,CASSLVSGLKETQYF
14,TRBJ1-6,TRBV6-6,CASSHLGLTTPLHF
11,TRBJ1-2,TRBV28,CASGTAYGYTF
16,TRBJ2-3,TRBV11-1,CASCLTRGSPTDTQYF
14,TRBJ2-7,TRBV10-3,CAIRGTSGTYEQYF
13,TRBJ1-5,TRBV2,CASSDQPGQPQHF
12,TRBJ2-7,TRBV6-5,CATRTGTREQYF
15,TRBJ1-5,TRBV5-1,CASSLTGGINQPQHF
11,TRBJ2-1,TRBV6-6,CASSSRDEQFF
15,TRBJ2-7,TRBV11-1,CASSFQAPVGYEQYF
14,TRBJ2-7,TRBV5-6,CASSSRLPSYEQYF
14,TRBJ2-2,TRBV5-1,CASSQQSVSRELFF
13,TRBJ2-5,TRBV29-1,CSALARFGETQYF
10,TRBJ2-3,TRBV29-1,CSGRSDAQYF
14,TRBJ2-5,TRBV7-9,CASSLHSFGETQYF
15,TRBJ2-7,TRBV6-2/TRBV6-3,CASTTSTGTSYEQYF
14,TRBJ1-2,TRBV5-6,CAGERMTNPYGYTF
13,TRBJ1-1,TRBV29-1,CSVGGRANTEAFF
15,TRBJ1-6,TRBV5-1,CASSAGTANNSPFHF
15,TRBJ2-3,TRBV10-3,CAISESVVVTDTQYF
15,TRBJ2-1,TRBV14,CACSLRDLKSDEQFF
14,TRBJ1-1,TRBV28,CASSFWGMNTEAFF
13,TRBJ2-3,TRBV5-4,CASRFGGQNTQYF
17,TRBJ2-1,TRBV5-6,CASSLRVPSGPTNEQFF
15,TRBJ1-5,TRBV11-2,CASSIGREGNQPRHF